This is a list of T cell receptor beta chains from one sample in a study of identical twins. TCRdb used MiXCR to reprocess the 5' RACE reads, holding one entry per CDR3 protein. The sample contains around 480,000 distinct CDR3 sequences, approximately 15% of which appear only once. The same sample was also used in a study of yellow fever vaccine responses in identical twins.

Sequencing was carried out using CD4+ T cells sorted from blood. The source of these receptors is a woman aged 18-35 years in good health. The conserved cysteine and the conserved F or W are not part of the CDR3 here. Fields, in order: V gene, CDR3 protein.

>TRBV7-9
ASSLIRASGIQNIQY
>TRBV20-1
SARDLFAGSTDTQY
>TRBV6-1
ASTARGNPAHNEQF
>TRBV6-1
ASSEAHVGQPSYEQY
>TRBV28
ASSLQGADAF
>TRBV20-1
SARGLAGVETQY
>TRBV27
ATSRQGASTGELF
>TRBV29-1
SVEEEADTQY
>TRBV10-3
AISASVSSSYEQY
>TRBV10-3
AISPQASSLAKNIQY
>TRBV6-1
ASRGEGLWNQPQH
>TRBV7-2
ASSLARREGYT
>TRBV6-1
ASSTGTGVNEQF
>TRBV20-1
SARDRSVTGGDTQY
>TRBV10-3
AISGQTGVTYEQY
>TRBV5-1
ASAQSGGKETQY
>TRBV5-1
ASSPNRGLNTEAF
>TRBV6-5
ASSYSWVFGELF
>TRBV4-1
ASSQDPSGKGSTDTQY
>TRBV12-3/TRBV12-4
ASSSSGQASTNEKLF
>TRBV12-3/TRBV12-4
ASRFGTRADEQF
>TRBV28
ASSLGDSSNEKLF
>TRBV9
ASSKDVEQY
>TRBV5-1
ASSIDYEQY
>TRBV7-9
ASSLVAGQNYGYT
>TRBV7-8
ASSFTKSGGQGAWGETQY
>TRBV7-3
ASSLSFSSYEQY